Shown below are 26 T cell receptor beta chains from a single sample sequenced in a study of human T cells and chemical hapten exposure. Via MiXCR, TCRdb re-called the RACE reads, giving one row per CDR3 protein. Among tens of thousands of distinct CDR3 sequences listed, less than 8.5% were seen once. Regarding time point: pre-sensitization, week 0. Treatment noted: therapeutic diphenylcyclopropenone sensitization with weekly scalp DPC. The starting material was whole blood, obtained in connection with sensitization to the hapten diphenylcyclopropenone (DPC). Receptor source: a woman between 45 and 65 years old with alopecia areata. Some clones in this sample may be carry-over from other donors' samples.

This clonotype was seen repeatedly, ten times or more. The chain links TRBV18 to TRBJ1-1; tentative D call: TRBD1 (5 bases). V was trimmed by 3 bases and J by 11 bases, leaving 13 bases between them. The CDR3 is made up of 12 amino acids. The V gene's germline CDR1 is KGHSH and CDR2 LQKENI. The CDR3 sequence is CASSPGGDWAFF. The CDR3 bases are TGTGCCAGCTCACCGGGGGGGGACTGGGCTTTCTTT.

The chain uses TRBV2 and TRBJ1-1; D possibly corresponds to TRBD1 (6 bases). In germline, CDR1 is SNHLY, CDR2 FYNNEI. This CDR3 spans 13 amino acids. The V gene lost 5 bases and the J gene lost 7 bases, with 14 bases spanning the gap. The CDR3 sequence is CASSFGGHLEAFF. Here the CDR3 DNA reads TGTGCCAGCAGTTTTGGGGGGCATCTTGAAGCTTTCTTT.

This chain connects TRBV9 to TRBJ2-4; TRBD2 aligns across 12 bases. This CDR3 region has 13 residues. CDR1 is SGDLS and CDR2 is YYNGEE in the germline V gene. The J segment lost 15 bases and the V segment lost 2 bases, leaving 6 bases of the junction unmatched. The CDR3 DNA reads as TGTGCCAGCAGCGTGACTAGCGGGAGTCCCTCGTACTTC. Its translation is CASSVTSGSPSYF.

As regards this clonotype: A clone one base away is much larger, so this may be a read error. The chain links TRBV7-9 to TRBJ1-2; unclear D gene. Germline CDR1 is SEHNR and CDR2 is FQNEAQ (reference sequence). The CDR3 covers 12 residues. CDR3 DNA sequence: TGTACCAGCAGCTTCCTTTTTAAGGGCTACACCTTC. Its protein product is CTSSFLFKGYTF.

This clonotype was detected many times. CDR3 sequence reads: CASSPPAQETQYF. The CDR3 bases are TGTGCCAGCAGCCCCCCAGCGCAAGAGACCCAGTACTTC. The chain uses TRBV11-2 and TRBJ2-5; D gene ambiguous. The CDR3 runs to 13 residues. Germline lookup yields CDR1 SGHAT and CDR2 FQNNGV. The V end was cut by 5 bases, the J end by 2 bases, with 9 bases between.

V usage is TRBV11-2 and J usage is TRBJ2-7; no firm D call. V shed 1 base and J shed 0 bases, with 10 bases lying between them. Germline values: CDR1 SGHAT, CDR2 FQNNGV. CDR3 length: 15 residues. CDR3 DNA: TGTGCCAGCAGCTTAGGAATCCAGAGCTCCTACGAGCAGTACTTC. This encodes CASSLGIQSSYEQYF.

The sample holds many counts of this clonotype. This chain joins TRBV6-2 or TRBV6-3 and TRBJ2-1, with 13 positions matching TRBD2. The J segment lost 7 bases and the V segment lost 4 bases, leaving 4 bases of the junction unmatched. The CDR3 is 15 amino acids. The germline CDR1 and CDR2 sequences are MNHEY and SVGEGT. The CDR3 bases are TGTGCCAGCAGTTCAGGACTAGCGGGAGCAAATGAGCAGTTCTTC. This translates into CASSSGLAGANEQFF.

The chain joins TRBV6-2 or TRBV6-3 to TRBJ2-3, with TRBD1 identical over 8 bases. The CDR3 runs to 15 residues. Per the germline V gene, CDR1 is MNHEY and CDR2 is SVGEGT. V shed 6 bases, J shed 2 bases, and the junction held 7 bases outside the gene matches. As DNA, the CDR3 is TGTGCCAGCAGAGATAGACAGGGGATCACAGATACGCAGTATTTT. It encodes CASRDRQGITDTQYF.

This clonotype was seen repeatedly, ten times or more. The chain is built from TRBV5-1 and TRBJ2-5; 8 bases align to TRBD2. Germline-derived CDR1 and CDR2 are SGHRS and YFSETQ. V gave up 1 base and J gave up 2 bases; unmatched junction bases: 1. This CDR3 has 14 amino acids. CDR3 sequence: CASSLTSGQETQYF. The CDR3 DNA is TGCGCCAGCAGCTTGACTAGCGGACAAGAGACCCAGTACTTC.

This clonotype was observed many times. The chain carries TRBV27 and TRBJ1-2, with a tentative D call TRBD1 (6 bases). Germline CDR1 reads MNHEY; CDR2 reads SMNVEV (reference sequence). The CDR3 extends over 13 amino acids. V was pared by 3 bases and J by 6 bases, with 11 bases between. The CDR3 DNA reads as TGTGCCAGCAGTTTCCGGGACAACAATGGCTACACCTTC. This translates into CASSFRDNNGYTF.

V gene TRBV5-4 combines with J gene TRBJ2-7; tentative D call: TRBD1 (6 bases). Between the trimmed V and J ends, which lost 2 bases and 5 bases, there was a span of 14 bases. The CDR3 sequence is 14 residues long. Germline CDR1 and CDR2: SGHNT and YYREEE (reference sequence). The CDR3 loop is CASSLQGATHEQYF. The DNA of the CDR3 is TGTGCCAGCAGCTTACAGGGTGCGACCCACGAGCAGTACTTC. Variable domain in full (rest from reference TRBV5-4 and TRBJ2-7): ETGVTQSPTHLIKTRGQQVTLRCSSQSGHNTVSWYQQALGQGPQFIFQYYREEENGRGNFPPRFSGLQFPNYSSELNVNALELDDSALYLCASSLQGATHEQYFGPGTRLTVT.

Many counts were recorded for this clonotype. The chain has TRBV19 and TRBJ2-1; TRBD2 matches 9 bases. Looked up from germline, CDR1 is LNHDA and CDR2 is SQIVND (reference sequence). Trimming at V came to 8 bases and at J to 6 bases, leaving 8 bases not matched to a gene. This CDR3 contains 14 residues. The chain's CDR3 is CASSGGLAVNEQFF. The CDR3, as DNA: TGTGCCAGTTCTGGGGGACTAGCCGTCAATGAGCAGTTCTTC.

This clonotype was observed many times. The gene calls are TRBV20-1 and TRBJ2-7; D might be TRBD2 (5 bases). CDR1 and CDR2 from the germline V gene are DFQATT and SNEGSKA (reference sequence). This CDR3 has 12 residues. With 3 bases removed from V and 7 bases from J, the gap between germline ends came to 13 bases. CDR3 coding DNA: TGCAGTGCTAGCGGGATCCGCTCGGAGCAGTACTTC. It is translated as CSASGIRSEQYF.

There are a few counts of this clonotype. V usage is TRBV29-1 and J usage is TRBJ1-5, with a weak D call TRBD1 (5 bases). Between the trimmed V and J ends, which lost 1 base and 2 bases, there was a span of 6 bases. CDR3 length equals 13 residues. The germline gives CDR1 SQVTM, CDR2 ANQGSEA. CDR3 amino acids: CSVEVGGNQPQHF. The DNA for the CDR3 is TGCAGCGTTGAAGTGGGGGGCAATCAGCCCCAGCATTTT.

CDR3 sequence reads: CSGGIRNEQFF. CDR3 coding DNA: TGCAGTGGCGGCATTCGTAATGAGCAGTTCTTC. The chain links TRBV20-1 to TRBJ2-1; D not certain. V shed 7 bases and J shed 7 bases, with 11 bases lying between them. Germline V gene sequence: CDR1 DFQATT, CDR2 SNEGSKA (reference sequence). CDR3 length equals 11 residues.

This rearrangement joins TRBV24-1 to TRBJ2-1, with a possible D match to TRBD1 (6 bases). V lost 4 bases and J lost 6, with 12 bases in between. This CDR3 spans 14 amino acids. Germline CDR1 KGHDR, CDR2 SFDVKD. CDR3 protein: CATSEHRAGNEQFF. The CDR3 region has the DNA TGTGCCACCAGTGAGCACAGGGCTGGCAATGAGCAGTTCTTC.

This clonotype turned up a few times. This chain joins TRBV5-6 and TRBJ1-4; D possibly corresponds to TRBD1 (6 bases). Germline assignment: CDR1 SGHDT and CDR2 YYEEEE. V lost 3 bases and J lost 6, with 15 bases in between. The CDR3 loop spans 15 amino acids. CDR3 DNA sequence: TGTGCCAGCAGCTATTACAGGGAAGGAGATGAAAAACTGTTTTTT. Translation: CASSYYREGDEKLFF. The full variable domain, with the rest looked up from reference TRBV5-6 and TRBJ1-4, is DAGVTQSPTHLIKTRGQQVTLRCSPKSGHDTVSWYQQALGQGPQFIFQYYEEEERQRGNFPDRFSGHQFPNYSSELNVNALLLGDSALYLCASSYYREGDEKLFFGSGTQLSVL.

This clonotype was seen at least ten times. V usage is TRBV20-1 and J usage is TRBJ1-5; no clear D gene. The CDR3 totals 14 residues. Trimming left V 5 bases short and J 3 bases short, with 14 bases between. Germline CDR1 DFQATT, CDR2 SNEGSKA (reference sequence). The CDR3 is CSACQPGYNQPQHF. CDR3 coding DNA: TGCAGTGCTTGCCAACCTGGGTACAATCAGCCCCAGCATTTT.

This clonotype was detected many times. V gene TRBV9 combines with J gene TRBJ2-2; possible D gene TRBD2, 5 bases. Germline CDR1 SGDLS, CDR2 YYNGEE. The CDR3 spans 13 residues. The V gene lost 3 bases and the J gene lost 7 bases, with 10 bases spanning the gap. CDR3 nucleotide sequence: TGTGCCAGCAGCGCCGGGGTGAGCGGGGAGCTGTTTTTT. Protein: CASSAGVSGELFF.

This clonotype came up many times. The chain joins TRBV18 to TRBJ1-5; a possible D gene is TRBD1 (6 bases). CDR3 length: 15 amino acids. Trimming took off 3 bases at V and 2 bases at J, with 11 bases between the two ends. CDR1 is KGHSH and CDR2 is LQKENI in the germline V gene. CDR3 sequence: CASSPNSGGNQPQHF. CDR3 DNA: TGTGCCAGCTCACCCAACTCAGGGGGCAATCAGCCCCAGCATTTT.

This clonotype was observed many times. The chain is built from TRBV29-1 and TRBJ2-1, with 9 bases lining up with TRBD2. With V trimmed by 6 bases and J by 3 bases, 6 bases remained unmatched. CDR1 SQVTM and CDR2 ANQGSEA come from the germline V gene. The CDR3 is 14 amino acids. CDR3 amino acids: CSVTSGILYNEQFF. As DNA, the CDR3 is TGCAGCGTGACTAGCGGAATTCTCTACAATGAGCAGTTCTTC.

The V gene is TRBV6-5, the J gene TRBJ2-4; D is unclear. Per the germline V gene, CDR1 is MNHEY and CDR2 is SVGAGI. This CDR3 contains 14 residues. V was cut by 5 bases and J by 0 bases, with 8 bases left in between. CDR3 DNA: TGTGCCAGCAGTCTTGGGGTAGCCAAAAACATTCAGTACTTC. The encoded protein is CASSLGVAKNIQYF.

This clonotype was observed many times. J is TRBJ2-7 and V is TRBV23-1, with a possible D match to TRBD1 (5 bases). TRBV23-1 has ORF status, its function being uncertain. CDR3 length equals 15 residues. The V end was cut by 0 bases, the J end by 2 bases, with 11 bases between. The chain's CDR3 is CASSQSGRAPYEQYF. CDR3 nucleotide sequence: TGCGCCAGCAGTCAATCAGGCAGGGCCCCCTACGAGCAGTACTTC.

This clonotype was counted ten times or more. The chain links TRBV7-6 to TRBJ2-1; D ambiguous. V was cut by 3 bases and J by 5 bases, with 2 bases left in between. This CDR3 is built from 11 residues. CDR1 and CDR2 (germline): SGHVS, FNYEAQ. CDR3 loop: CASSFDNEQFF. CDR3 bases: TGTGCCAGCAGCTTCGACAATGAGCAGTTCTTC.

Many counts were recorded for this clonotype. This chain joins TRBV20-1 and TRBJ1-2, with a tentative D call TRBD1 (6 bases). The CDR3 is 14 amino acids. The germline V and J ends were trimmed by 0 bases and 8 bases, with 16 bases remaining between them. The V gene's germline CDR1 is DFQATT and CDR2 SNEGSKA (reference sequence). The CDR3, as DNA: TGCAGTGCTAGAGATGGTAACAGGGTGGGCGGCTACACCTTC. This translates into CSARDGNRVGGYTF.

This clonotype was observed at least ten times. The CDR3 loop is CSARLPGQGSNQPQHF. DNA for the CDR3: TGCAGTGCTAGACTCCCCGGACAGGGAAGTAATCAGCCCCAGCATTTT. The V and J genes are TRBV20-1 and TRBJ1-5, with 8 bases identical to TRBD1. CDR3 length equals 16 residues. CDR1 is DFQATT and CDR2 is SNEGSKA in the germline V gene (reference sequence). J was trimmed by 4 bases and V by 2 bases; bases with no gene match: 10.